This T cell receptor (beta chain) appears in the sequencing data of a study of OX40 agonist ivuxolimab in advanced cancers. Drawing of blood for sampling happened at baseline, at cycle 4 day 1, and at cycle 7 day 1. Regarding the study as a whole: Clonal expansion from baseline to week 6 occurred in both CD4+ and CD8+ T cells.

As concerns this clone: No antigen is known for it.

TCRdb's table, derived via immunoSEQ multiplex PCR, lists solely in-frame clones and lacks some. The sample carries tens of thousands of clones, more than 70% recorded once. This CDR3 comprises 11 residues. Unmatched junction bases numbered 5, after V lost 5 bases and J lost 15 bases. Germline assignment: CDR1 MNHEY and CDR2 SVGAGI. This chain joins TRBV6-5 and TRBJ2-1; 9 bases line up with TRBD1. The sample in question was CD4+ or CD8+ T cells sorted from blood, obtained in a trial of the OX40 agonist ivuxolimab. The sequence derives from an adult with an advanced solid tumor such as melanoma, head and neck, liver or kidney cancer. The CDR3 region has the DNA TGTGCCAGCAGTAGGGGGGACAGGGCGTTCTTC. Its translation: CASSRGDRAFF.